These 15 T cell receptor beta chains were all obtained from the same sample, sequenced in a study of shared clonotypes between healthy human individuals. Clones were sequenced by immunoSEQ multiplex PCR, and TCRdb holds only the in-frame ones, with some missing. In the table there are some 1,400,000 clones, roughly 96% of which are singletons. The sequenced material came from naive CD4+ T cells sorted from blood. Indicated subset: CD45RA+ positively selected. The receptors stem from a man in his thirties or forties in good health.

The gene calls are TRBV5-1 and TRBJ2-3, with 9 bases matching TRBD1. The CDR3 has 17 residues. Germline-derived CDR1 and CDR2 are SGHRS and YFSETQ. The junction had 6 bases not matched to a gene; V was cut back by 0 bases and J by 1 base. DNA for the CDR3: TGCGCCAGCAGCTTGGGCCACCGGGACAGGGGCACAGATACGCAGTATTTT. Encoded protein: CASSLGHRDRGTDTQYF. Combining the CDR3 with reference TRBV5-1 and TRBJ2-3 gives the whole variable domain KAGVTQTPRYLIKTRGQQVTLSCSPISGHRSVSWYQQTPGQGLQFLFEYFSETQRNKGNFPGRFSGRQFSNSRSEMNVSTLELGDSALYLCASSLGHRDRGTDTQYFGPGTRLTVL.

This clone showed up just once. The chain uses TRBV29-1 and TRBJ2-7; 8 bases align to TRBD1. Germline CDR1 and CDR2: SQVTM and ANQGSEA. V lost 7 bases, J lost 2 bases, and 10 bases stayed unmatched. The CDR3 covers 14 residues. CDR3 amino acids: CSAIDRGRPYEQYF. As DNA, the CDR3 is TGCAGCGCTATAGACAGGGGCCGGCCCTACGAGCAGTACTTC.

CDR3 DNA: TGTGCCAGCAGCTTAGAGAACTACAATGAGCAGTTCTTC. It yields the protein CASSLENYNEQFF. The chain joins TRBV11-3 to TRBJ2-1; D unresolved. V lost 0 bases to trimming and J lost 3 bases, with 3 bases between them. The CDR3 consists of 13 residues. Germline CDR1 is SGHNT and CDR2 is YENEEA.

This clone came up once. This CDR3 is CASSRAFRMNTEAFF. The CDR3 DNA follows: TGTGCCAGCAGCCGTGCATTTCGGATGAACACTGAAGCTTTCTTT. The chain employs TRBV6-5 and TRBJ1-1; no definite D call. V was shortened by 6 bases and J by 0 bases, with 14 bases between the two germline ends. The CDR3 length is 15 residues. Per germline, CDR1 MNHEY and CDR2 SVGAGI.

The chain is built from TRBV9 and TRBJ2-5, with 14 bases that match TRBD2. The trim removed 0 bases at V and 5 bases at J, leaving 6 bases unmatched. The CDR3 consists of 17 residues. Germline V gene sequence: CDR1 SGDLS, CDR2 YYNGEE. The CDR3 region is CASSVATSGRAWETQYF. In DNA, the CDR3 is TGTGCCAGCAGCGTAGCGACTAGCGGGAGGGCCTGGGAGACCCAGTACTTC.

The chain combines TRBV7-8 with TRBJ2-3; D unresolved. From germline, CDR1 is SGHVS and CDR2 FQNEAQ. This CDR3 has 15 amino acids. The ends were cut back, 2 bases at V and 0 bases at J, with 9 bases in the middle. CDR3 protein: CASSLFTRSTDTQYF. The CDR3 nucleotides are TGTGCCAGCAGCTTATTCACACGTAGCACAGATACGCAGTATTTT.

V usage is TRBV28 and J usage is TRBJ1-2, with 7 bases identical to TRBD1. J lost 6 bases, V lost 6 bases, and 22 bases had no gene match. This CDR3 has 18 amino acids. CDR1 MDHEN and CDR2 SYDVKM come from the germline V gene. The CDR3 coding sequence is TGTGCCAGCAGCTCCTTGGGGCGGGACAAAGGGGGCGGAGATGGCTACACCTTC. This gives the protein CASSSLGRDKGGGDGYTF.

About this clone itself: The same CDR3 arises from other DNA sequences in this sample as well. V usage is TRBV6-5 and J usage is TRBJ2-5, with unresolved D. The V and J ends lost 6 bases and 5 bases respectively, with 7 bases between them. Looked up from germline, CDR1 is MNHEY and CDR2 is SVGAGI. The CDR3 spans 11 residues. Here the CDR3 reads CASSRLETQYF. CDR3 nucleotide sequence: TGTGCCAGCAGCAGATTGGAGACCCAGTACTTC.

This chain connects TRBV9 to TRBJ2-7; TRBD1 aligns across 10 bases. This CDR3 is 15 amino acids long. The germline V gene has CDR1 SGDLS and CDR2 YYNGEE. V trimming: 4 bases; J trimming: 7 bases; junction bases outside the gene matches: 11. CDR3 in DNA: TGTGCCAGCAGCCCTCCCGGGACAGGGGTCGGGGAGCAGTACTTC. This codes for CASSPPGTGVGEQYF.

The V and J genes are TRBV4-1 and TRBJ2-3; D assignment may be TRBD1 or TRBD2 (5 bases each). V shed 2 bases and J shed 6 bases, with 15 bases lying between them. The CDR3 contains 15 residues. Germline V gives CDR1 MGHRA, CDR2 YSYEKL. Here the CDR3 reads CASSQRDRNGDTQYF. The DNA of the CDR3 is TGCGCCAGCAGCCAAAGGGACCGTAATGGGGATACGCAGTATTTT.

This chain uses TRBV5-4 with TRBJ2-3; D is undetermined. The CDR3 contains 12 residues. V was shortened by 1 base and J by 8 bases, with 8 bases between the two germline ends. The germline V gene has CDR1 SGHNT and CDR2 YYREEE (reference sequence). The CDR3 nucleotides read TGTGCCAGCAGCTTGCCGGGTGGTACGCAGTATTTT. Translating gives CASSLPGGTQYF.

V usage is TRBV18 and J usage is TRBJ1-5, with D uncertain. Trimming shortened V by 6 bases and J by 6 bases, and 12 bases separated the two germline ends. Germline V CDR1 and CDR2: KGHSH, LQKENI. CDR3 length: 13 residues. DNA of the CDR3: TGTGCCAGCTCCTCGGTAGATAGTCAGCCCCAGCATTTT. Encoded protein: CASSSVDSQPQHF.

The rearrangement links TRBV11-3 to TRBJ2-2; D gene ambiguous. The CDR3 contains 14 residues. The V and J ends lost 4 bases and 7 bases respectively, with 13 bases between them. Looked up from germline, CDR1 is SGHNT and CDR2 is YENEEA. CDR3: CASSSRALGGELFF. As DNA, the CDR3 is TGTGCCAGCAGCTCTCGGGCGCTGGGCGGGGAGCTGTTTTTT. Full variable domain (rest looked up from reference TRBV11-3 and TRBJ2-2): EAGVVQSPRYKIIEKKQPVAFWCNPISGHNTLYWYLQNLGQGPELLIRYENEEAVDDSQLPKDRFSAERLKGVDSTLKIQPAELGDSAVYLCASSSRALGGELFFGEGSRLTVL.

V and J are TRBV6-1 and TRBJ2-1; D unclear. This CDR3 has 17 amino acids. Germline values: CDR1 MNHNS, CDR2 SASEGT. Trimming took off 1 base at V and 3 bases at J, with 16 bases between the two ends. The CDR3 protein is CASSEDEGKFFYNEQFF. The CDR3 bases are TGTGCCAGCAGTGAAGACGAAGGGAAGTTTTTCTACAATGAGCAGTTCTTC.

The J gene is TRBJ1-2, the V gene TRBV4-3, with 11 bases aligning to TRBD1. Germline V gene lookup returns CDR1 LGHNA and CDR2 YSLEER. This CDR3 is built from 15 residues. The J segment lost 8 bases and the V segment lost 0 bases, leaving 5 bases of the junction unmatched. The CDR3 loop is CASSQDGQGAKGYTF. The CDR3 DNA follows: TGCGCCAGCAGCCAAGACGGACAGGGGGCGAAGGGCTACACCTTC.